This TCR beta chain was obtained from a study of T cell responses to AZD1222 COVID-19 vaccine. V lost 5 bases to trimming and J lost 0 bases; unmatched junction nucleotides: 3. This CDR3 spans 14 amino acids. From germline, CDR1 is GTSNPN and CDR2 SVGIG (reference sequence). Profiling relied on immunoSEQ multiplex PCR, and the TCRdb table lists in-frame clones only, not all of them. The sample includes just under 95,000 clones, about nine tenths seen only once; the top ten take about 9.4%. This TCR derives from an adult in good health. The sample consisted of peripheral blood, taken on day 0 of AZD1222 vaccination. The rearrangement joins TRBV30 to TRBJ2-2, with 7 bases aligning to TRBD1. CDR3: CAWRGQTNTGELFF. DNA for the CDR3: TGTGCCTGGCGGGGACAGACGAACACCGGGGAGCTGTTTTTT.